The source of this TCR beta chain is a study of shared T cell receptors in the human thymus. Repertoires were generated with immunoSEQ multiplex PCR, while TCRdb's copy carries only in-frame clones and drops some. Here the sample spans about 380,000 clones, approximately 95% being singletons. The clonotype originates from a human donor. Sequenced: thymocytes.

The CDR3 DNA reads as TGTGCCAGCAGTTTATCGTGGCCAAATTACGAGCAGTACTTC. Its translation is CASSLSWPNYEQYF. The gene calls are TRBV27 and TRBJ2-7; D is unclear. Trimming took off 0 bases at V and 4 bases at J, with 10 bases between the two ends. The length of the CDR3 is 14 residues. CDR1 and CDR2 from the germline V gene are MNHEY and SMNVEV (reference sequence).